These T cell receptor beta chains were read from a single sample in a study of blood T cell repertoires in COVID-19. Assay: immunoSEQ multiplex PCR; the TCRdb copy retains only in-frame clones and omits some. The sample includes roughly 400,000 clones, roughly 89% of them seen just once. Sequencing used PBMCs or T cells enriched from blood (not recorded which). All receptors come from a woman younger than 45 who had recovered from COVID-19. Both conserved end residues are part of each CDR3. D genes are given only for firm matches. Size is stated for part of the rows, as once, few or many counts, or as a class when the clone is expanded.

cdr3_length,d_call,v_call,j_call,clone_size,cdr3_nt,cdr3_aa
14,.,TRBV7-9,TRBJ2-2,.,TGTGCCAGCAGCTTAGGACACGGCTCCGGGGAGCTGTTTTTT,CASSLGHGSGELFF
14,.,TRBV15,TRBJ1-2,.,TGTGCCACCAGCAGAGATCACAATAACTATGGCTACACCTTC,CATSRDHNNYGYTF
13,TRBD1,TRBV28,TRBJ1-1,once,TGTGCCAGCCGGGACAGCCAGAACACTGAAGCTTTCTTT,CASRDSQNTEAFF
16,TRBD2,TRBV5-1,TRBJ2-5,.,TGCGCCAGCAGCTTTCCTGCGGGGGGCAATCAAGAGACCCAGTACTTC,CASSFPAGGNQETQYF
15,TRBD1,TRBV3-1/TRBV3-2,TRBJ2-7,.,TGTGCCAGCAGCCAACCAGGGACAGGAGTCTACGAGCAGTACTTC,CASSQPGTGVYEQYF
14,.,TRBV18,TRBJ1-5,.,TGTGCCAGCTCACCAGGAAAGGGGAATCAGCCCCAGCATTTT,CASSPGKGNQPQHF
15,TRBD1,TRBV27,TRBJ2-1,.,TGTGCCAGCAGTGAGCGGACAGGGGTTTTTTATGAGCAGTTCTTC,CASSERTGVFYEQFF
15,.,TRBV11-2,TRBJ2-7,many,TGTGCCAGCAGCTTAGAGGGGCAGGCTCGCGACGAGCAGTACTTC,CASSLEGQARDEQYF
15,TRBD2,TRBV2,TRBJ2-7,.,TGTGCCAGCAGCGAAAGTAGCGGGGGGACCTACGAGCAGTACTTC,CASSESSGGTYEQYF
14,.,TRBV5-1,TRBJ2-1,.,TGCGCCAGCAGCTTCTCTGCGGCTTACAATGAGCAGTTCTTC,CASSFSAAYNEQFF
14,TRBD2,TRBV6-1,TRBJ2-7,.,TGTGCCAGCAGTGAACTACTAGCGGGAGCCGAGCAGTACTTC,CASSELLAGAEQYF